The 20 T cell receptor beta chains reported below all come from one sample, sequenced in a study of monozygotic twins with inflammatory bowel disease. From the 5' RACE reads, TCRdb lists one entry per CDR3 protein and no DNA. The specimen's table records approximately 400,000 distinct CDR3 sequences. Sequencing used blood. These receptors all stem from a human donor with ulcerative colitis or Crohn's disease, or a healthy co-twin of an affected twin (not recorded which).

V gene TRBV20-1 combines with J gene TRBJ1-2; TCRdb designates TRBD1, a call that cannot be tested without DNA. The CDR3 length is 13 residues. Germline CDR1 reads DFQATT; CDR2 reads SNEGSKA (reference sequence). The CDR3 spells CSASPTGNDGYTF.

The V call is TRBV10-3, the J call TRBJ1-1; there is no DNA to check the TCRdb D call of TRBD1. Germline-derived CDR1 and CDR2 are ENHRY and SYGVKD. The CDR3 is 11 residues long. CDR3: CAISGTEEAFF.

V is TRBV6-1 and J is TRBJ2-3; the D call from TCRdb, TRBD2, cannot be confirmed without DNA. Germline V CDR1 and CDR2: MNHNS, SASEGT. CDR3 length equals 15 residues. The CDR3 spells CASTGGTSGRYTQYF.

The chain couples TRBV7-2 to TRBJ2-7. The germline V gene encodes CDR1 SGHTA and CDR2 FQGNSA. The CDR3 spans 13 residues. This chain's CDR3 is CASSLVWIYEQYF.

The chain employs TRBV11-3 and TRBJ1-1. Germline lookup yields CDR1 SGHNT and CDR2 YENEEA. The CDR3 is 13 amino acids. CDR3 residues: CASSLSVVGEAFF.

The V call is TRBV29-1, the J call TRBJ1-3. The CDR3 has 12 residues. CDR1 is SQVTM, CDR2 ANQGSEA, per germline. The CDR3 loop is CSETCSGNTIYF.

This chain connects TRBV20-1 to TRBJ2-3; there is no DNA to check the TCRdb D call of TRBD1. Looked up from germline, CDR1 is DFQATT and CDR2 is SNEGSKA (reference sequence). CDR3 length: 16 residues. This chain's CDR3 is CSARLGQGTATDTQYF.

The J gene is TRBJ1-5, the V gene TRBV12-3 or TRBV12-4; the D call from TCRdb, TRBD1, cannot be confirmed without DNA. The CDR3 runs 15 residues. CDR3 amino acids: CASSLRTGAYQPQHF.

The chain is built from TRBV30 and TRBJ2-5; lacking DNA, the TRBD1 call made by TCRdb goes unchecked. This CDR3 contains 14 residues. The V gene's germline CDR1 is GTSNPN and CDR2 SVGIG (reference sequence). The CDR3 here is CAYHRENGQETQYF. The variable domain in full, completed from reference TRBV30 and TRBJ2-5, reads SQTIHQWPATLVQPVGSPLSLECTVEGTSNPNLYWYRQAAGRGLQLLFYSVGIGQISSEVPQNLSASRPQDRQFILSSKKLLLSDSGFYLCAYHRENGQETQYFGPGTRLLVL.

This chain uses TRBV12-3 or TRBV12-4 with TRBJ2-2; without DNA, the TCRdb call of TRBD2 cannot be checked. The CDR3 runs to 12 residues. CDR3 sequence: CANRRDTGELFF.

This chain joins TRBV4-1 and TRBJ2-3; TCRdb's D call, TRBD2, is unchecked because there is no DNA. There are 13 residues in the CDR3. The germline V gene has CDR1 MGHRA and CDR2 YSYEKL. The CDR3 is CASRGGEADTQYF.

The chain recombines TRBV19 with TRBJ2-3; TCRdb calls TRBD1, which cannot be checked without DNA. Per germline, CDR1 LNHDA and CDR2 SQIVND (reference sequence). CDR3 size: 18 residues. The CDR3: CASSMEGDRGIETDTQYF.

This chain links TRBV12-3 or TRBV12-4 with TRBJ2-1; checking the TCRdb D call of TRBD2 is not possible without DNA. The CDR3 covers 16 residues. The CDR3 region is CASSLLGPPGVGEQFF.

The chain joins TRBV7-6 to TRBJ2-1. This CDR3 is 15 amino acids long. Germline CDR1 SGHVS, CDR2 FNYEAQ. CDR3 protein: CASSPVEYPYNEQFF.

V is TRBV27 and J is TRBJ2-7. The CDR3 spans 13 residues. The germline V gene has CDR1 MNHEY and CDR2 SMNVEV (reference sequence). This CDR3 is CASSSDTDYEQYF.

V and J are TRBV10-3 and TRBJ2-2; lacking DNA, the TRBD1 call made by TCRdb goes unchecked. From germline, CDR1 is ENHRY and CDR2 SYGVKD. The CDR3 is 16 amino acids. The CDR3 sequence: CAISERPGLGSGELFF.

The rearrangement joins TRBV6-5 to TRBJ2-3; lacking DNA, the TRBD1 call made by TCRdb goes unchecked. This CDR3 spans 15 amino acids. Germline V gives CDR1 MNHEY, CDR2 SVGAGI. The CDR3 reads CASSYSTGRADTQYF.

The V call is TRBV12-3 or TRBV12-4, the J call TRBJ2-3; TCRdb reports TRBD1, a call that lacks DNA to check it against. The CDR3 runs 14 residues. CDR3 in amino acids: CASSGTGNTDTQYF.

The chain uses TRBV20-1 and TRBJ2-3. CDR1 and CDR2 (germline): DFQATT, SNEGSKA (reference sequence). The CDR3 has 12 amino acids. The CDR3 is CSAPISPDTQYF.

This rearrangement joins TRBV3-1 to TRBJ2-5; the D gene TCRdb calls, TRBD1, cannot be checked with no DNA. In germline, CDR1 is LGHDT, CDR2 YNNKEL (reference sequence). The CDR3 runs 14 residues. CDR3: CASSQFRGEETQYF.